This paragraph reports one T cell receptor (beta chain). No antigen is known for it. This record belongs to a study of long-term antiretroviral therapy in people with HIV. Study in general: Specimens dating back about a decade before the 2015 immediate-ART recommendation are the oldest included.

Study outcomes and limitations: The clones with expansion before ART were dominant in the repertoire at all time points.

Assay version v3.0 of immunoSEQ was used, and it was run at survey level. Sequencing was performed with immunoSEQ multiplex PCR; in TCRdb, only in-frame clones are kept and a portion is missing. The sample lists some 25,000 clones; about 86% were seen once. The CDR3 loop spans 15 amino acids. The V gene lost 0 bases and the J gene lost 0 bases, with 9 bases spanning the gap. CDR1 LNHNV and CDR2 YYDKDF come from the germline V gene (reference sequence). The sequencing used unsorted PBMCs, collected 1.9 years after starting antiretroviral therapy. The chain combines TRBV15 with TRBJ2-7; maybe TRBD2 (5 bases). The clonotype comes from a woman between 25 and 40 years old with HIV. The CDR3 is CATSRDSGDSYEQYF. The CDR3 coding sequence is TGTGCCACCAGCAGAGATTCCGGGGACTCCTACGAGCAGTACTTC.